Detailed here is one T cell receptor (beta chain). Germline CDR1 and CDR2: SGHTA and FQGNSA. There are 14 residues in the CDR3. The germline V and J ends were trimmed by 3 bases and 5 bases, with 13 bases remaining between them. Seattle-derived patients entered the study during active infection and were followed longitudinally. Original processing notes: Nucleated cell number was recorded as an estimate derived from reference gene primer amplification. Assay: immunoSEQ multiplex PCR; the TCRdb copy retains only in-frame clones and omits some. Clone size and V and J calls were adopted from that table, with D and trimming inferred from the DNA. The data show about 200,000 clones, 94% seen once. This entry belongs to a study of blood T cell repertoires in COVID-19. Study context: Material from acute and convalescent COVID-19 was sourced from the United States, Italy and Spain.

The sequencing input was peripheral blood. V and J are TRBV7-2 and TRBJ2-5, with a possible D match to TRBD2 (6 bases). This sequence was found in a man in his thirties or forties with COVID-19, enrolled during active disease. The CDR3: CASSFPGLGETQYF. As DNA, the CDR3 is TGTGCCAGCAGCTTCCCGGGACTGGGGGAGACCCAGTACTTC.